Sequencing of this T cell receptor (beta chain) was carried out in a study of cytomegalovirus exposure and HLA in healthy donors. Study-level results: In a later analysis, HLA-associated TCR beta chains were more clonally expanded than equally common others. Researchers reported in a later analysis that a missense DCLRE1C variant was tied to TCR beta V- and J-gene trimming. There were some V segments, including TRBV6-2 and TRBV6-3, excluded as indistinguishable. Based on reports, TCR beta sequences accurately predicted HLA-A and HLA-B alleles for most subjects.

Primers for the PCR totalled 60 Vbeta and 13 Jbeta. Repertoires were generated with immunoSEQ multiplex PCR, while TCRdb's copy carries only in-frame clones and drops some. The sample has about 110,000 clones, 80% to 85% seen once. This CDR3 comprises 15 residues. Germline CDR1 is PRHDT and CDR2 is FYEKMQ (reference sequence). V was clipped by 0 bases and J by 1 base, with 7 bases between them. This clone was picked up a small number of times. Its antigen remains unknown. The rearrangement links TRBV13 to TRBJ2-1, with no clear D. The origin of this receptor is a man younger than 45 in good health and CMV-seropositive. What was sequenced was PBMCs. CDR3: CASSLGGKSYNEQFF. CDR3 coding DNA: TGTGCCAGCAGCTTAGGGGGCAAATCCTACAATGAGCAGTTCTTC.